Only one count was recorded for the clone carrying this T cell receptor beta chain. In the source study's methods: Researchers report that nucleated cell counts were estimated from reference gene primer amplification. The protocol was immunoSEQ multiplex PCR, while the TCRdb copy is restricted to in-frame clones and leaves out a portion. Clone size and V and J calls were adopted from that table, with D and trimming inferred from the DNA. Of about 210,000 clones in the sample, about 92% were seen once. The record originates from a study of blood T cell repertoires in COVID-19. Study summary: There were acute and convalescent COVID-19 samples, and they came from the United States, Italy and Spain. From T cells, B-cell-depleted T cells, or PBMCs came the material, which was cDNA or gDNA.

From germline, CDR1 is MNHEY and CDR2 SMNVEV (reference sequence). This CDR3 contains 16 residues. V gave up 3 bases and J gave up 3 bases; unmatched junction bases: 2. The V gene is TRBV27, the J gene TRBJ2-3, with 14 bases that match TRBD2. The sequenced sample consisted of peripheral blood. The receptor was derived from a man aged 25-45 years with acute or convalescent COVID-19. The CDR3 DNA reads as TGTGCCAGCAGTTTGGGGACTAGCGGGAGTACAGATACGCAGTATTTT. Protein product: CASSLGTSGSTDTQYF.